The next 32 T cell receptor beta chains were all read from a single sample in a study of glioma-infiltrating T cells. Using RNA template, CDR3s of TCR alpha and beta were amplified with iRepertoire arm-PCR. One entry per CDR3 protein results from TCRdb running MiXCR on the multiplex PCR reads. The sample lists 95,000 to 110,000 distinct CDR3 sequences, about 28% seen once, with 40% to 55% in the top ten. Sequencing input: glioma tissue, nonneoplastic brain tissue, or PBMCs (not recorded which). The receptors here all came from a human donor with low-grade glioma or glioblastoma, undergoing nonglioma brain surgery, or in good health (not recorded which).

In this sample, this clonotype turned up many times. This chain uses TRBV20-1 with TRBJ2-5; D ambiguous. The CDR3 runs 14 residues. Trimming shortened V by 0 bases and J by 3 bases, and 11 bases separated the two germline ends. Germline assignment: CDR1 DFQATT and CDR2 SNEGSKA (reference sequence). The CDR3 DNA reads TGCAGTGCTAGAGATATGCGGTCCAAAGAGACCCAGTACTTC. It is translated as CSARDMRSKETQYF.

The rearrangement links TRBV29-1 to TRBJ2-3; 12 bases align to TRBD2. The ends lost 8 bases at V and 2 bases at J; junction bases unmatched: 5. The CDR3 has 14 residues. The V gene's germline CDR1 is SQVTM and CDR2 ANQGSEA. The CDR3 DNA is TGCAGCTTCACTAGCGGGAGGAACACAGATACGCAGTATTTT. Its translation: CSFTSGRNTDTQYF.

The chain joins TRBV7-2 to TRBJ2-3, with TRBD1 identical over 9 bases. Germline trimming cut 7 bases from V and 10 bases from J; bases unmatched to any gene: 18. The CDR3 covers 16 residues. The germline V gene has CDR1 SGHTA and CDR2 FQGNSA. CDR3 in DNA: TGTGCCAGCATCCAAGCGGCACAGGGACAGGGTTGTGCGCAGTATTTT. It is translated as CASIQAAQGQGCAQYF.

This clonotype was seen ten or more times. CDR3 DNA: TGCAGTGCTAGATGGACTAGAGACTACAATGAGCAGTTCTTC. It is translated as CSARWTRDYNEQFF. The rearrangement uses TRBV20-1 and TRBJ2-1; 7 nucleotides line up with TRBD2. CDR3 length equals 14 residues. The V segment lost 2 bases and the J segment 3 bases; nucleotides outside the gene matches: 4. Germline assignment: CDR1 DFQATT and CDR2 SNEGSKA (reference sequence).

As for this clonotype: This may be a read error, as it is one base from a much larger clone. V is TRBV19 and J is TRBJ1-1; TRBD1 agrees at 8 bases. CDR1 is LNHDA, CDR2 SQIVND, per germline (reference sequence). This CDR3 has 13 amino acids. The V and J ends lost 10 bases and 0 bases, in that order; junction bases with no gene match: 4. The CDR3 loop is CATVDRVNTEAFF. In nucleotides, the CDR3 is TGTGCCACTGTGGACAGGGTGAACACTGAAGCTTTCTTT.

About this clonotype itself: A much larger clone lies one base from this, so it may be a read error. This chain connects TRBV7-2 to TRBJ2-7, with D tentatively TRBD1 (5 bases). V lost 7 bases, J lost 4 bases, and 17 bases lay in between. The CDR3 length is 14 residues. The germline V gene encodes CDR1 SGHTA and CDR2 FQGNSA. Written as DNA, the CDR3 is TGTGCCAGCACTCGTTCCAGGGATGGTTACGAGCAGTACTTC. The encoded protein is CASTRSRDGYEQYF.

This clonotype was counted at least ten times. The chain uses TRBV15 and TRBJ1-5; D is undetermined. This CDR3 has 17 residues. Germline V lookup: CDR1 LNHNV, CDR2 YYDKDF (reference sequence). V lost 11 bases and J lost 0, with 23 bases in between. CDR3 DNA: TGTGCCGTATCCCTTGCATATGGTGGGGATAGCAATCAGCCCCAGCATTTT. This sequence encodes CAVSLAYGGDSNQPQHF. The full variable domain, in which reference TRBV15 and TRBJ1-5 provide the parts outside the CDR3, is DAMVIQNPRYQVTQFGKPVTLSCSQTLNHNVMYWYQQKSSQAPKLLFHYYDKDFNNEADTPDNFQSRRPNTSFCFLDIRSPGLGDTAMYLCAVSLAYGGDSNQPQHFGDGTRLSIL.

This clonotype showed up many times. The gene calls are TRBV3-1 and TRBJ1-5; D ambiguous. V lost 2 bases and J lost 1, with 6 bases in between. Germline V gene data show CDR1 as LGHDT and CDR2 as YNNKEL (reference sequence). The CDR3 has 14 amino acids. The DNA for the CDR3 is TGTGCCAGCAGCCAAAGGCAAAGCAATCAGCCCCAGCATTTT. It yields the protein CASSQRQSNQPQHF.

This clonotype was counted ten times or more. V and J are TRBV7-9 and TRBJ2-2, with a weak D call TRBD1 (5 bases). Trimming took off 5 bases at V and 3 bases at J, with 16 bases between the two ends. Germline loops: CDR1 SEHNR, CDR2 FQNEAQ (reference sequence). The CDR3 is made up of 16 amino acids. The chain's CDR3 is CASSRPTARDTGELFF. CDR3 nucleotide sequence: TGTGCCAGCAGCCGACCGACAGCCCGGGACACCGGGGAGCTGTTTTTT. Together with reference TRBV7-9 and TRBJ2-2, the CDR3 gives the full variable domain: DTGVSQNPRHKITKRGQNVTFRCDPISEHNRLYWYRQTLGQGPEFLTYFQNEAQLEKSRLLSDRFSAERPKGSFSTLEIQRTEQGDSAMYLCASSRPTARDTGELFFGEGSRLTVL.

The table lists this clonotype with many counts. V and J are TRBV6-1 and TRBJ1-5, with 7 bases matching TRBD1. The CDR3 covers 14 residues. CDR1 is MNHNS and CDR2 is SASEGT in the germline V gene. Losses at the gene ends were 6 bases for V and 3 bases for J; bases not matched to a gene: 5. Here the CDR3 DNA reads TGTGCCAGCAGACCGGGACAGCCCAATCAGCCCCAGCATTTT. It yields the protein CASRPGQPNQPQHF.

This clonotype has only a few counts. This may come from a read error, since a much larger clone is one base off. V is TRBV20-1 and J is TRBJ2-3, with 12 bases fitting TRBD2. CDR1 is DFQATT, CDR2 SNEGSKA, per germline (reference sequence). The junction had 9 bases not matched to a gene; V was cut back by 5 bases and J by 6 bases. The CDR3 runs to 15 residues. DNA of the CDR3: TGCAGTGCTTTCACTAGCGGGGGGTCGATGGATACGCAGTATTTT. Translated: CSAFTSGGSMDTQYF.

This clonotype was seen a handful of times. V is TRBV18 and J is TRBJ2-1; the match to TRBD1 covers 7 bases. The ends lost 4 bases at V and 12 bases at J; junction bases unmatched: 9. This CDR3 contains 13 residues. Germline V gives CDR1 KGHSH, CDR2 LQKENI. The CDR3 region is CASSLRDSSAQFF. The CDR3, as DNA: TGTGCCAGCTCACTCCGGGACAGTTCGGCGCAGTTCTTC.

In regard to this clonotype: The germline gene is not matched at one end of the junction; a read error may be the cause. CDR3 in DNA: TGCGCCAGCAGACCTCGAGGGACAGTGGATTATCAGCCCCAGCATTTT. This sequence encodes CASRPRGTVDYQPQHF. V usage is TRBV5-4 and J usage is TRBJ1-5; 7 bases are shared with TRBD1. The germline V gene has CDR1 SGHNT and CDR2 YYREEE (reference sequence). This CDR3 is built from 16 residues. Complete variable domain (other parts from reference TRBV5-4 and TRBJ1-5): ETGVTQSPTHLIKTRGQQVTLRCSSQSGHNTVSWYQQALGQGPQFIFQYYREEENGRGNFPPRFSGLQFPNYSSELNVNALELDDSALYLCASRPRGTVDYQPQHFGDGTRLSIL.

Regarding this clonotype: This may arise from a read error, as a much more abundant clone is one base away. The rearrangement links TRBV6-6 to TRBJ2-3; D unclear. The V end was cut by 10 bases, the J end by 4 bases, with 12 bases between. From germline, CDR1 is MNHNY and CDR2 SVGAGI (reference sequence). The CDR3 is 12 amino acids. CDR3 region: CATSAEADTQYF. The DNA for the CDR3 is TGTGCCACCTCGGCGGAAGCAGATACGCAGTATTTT.

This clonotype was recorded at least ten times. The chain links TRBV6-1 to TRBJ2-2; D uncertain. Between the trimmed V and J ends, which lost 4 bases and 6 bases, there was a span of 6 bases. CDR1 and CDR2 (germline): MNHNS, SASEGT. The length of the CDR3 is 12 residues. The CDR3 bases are TGTGCCAGCAGTGCGTTCGCCGGGGAGCTGTTTTTT. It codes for CASSAFAGELFF.

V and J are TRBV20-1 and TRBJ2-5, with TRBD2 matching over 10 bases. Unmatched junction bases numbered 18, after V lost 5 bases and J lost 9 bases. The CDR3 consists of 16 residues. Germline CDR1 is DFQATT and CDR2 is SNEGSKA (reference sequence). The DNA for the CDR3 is TGCAGTGCTGATATACTAGCGGGGAGCCTGGAGGAGGCCCAGTACTTC. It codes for CSADILAGSLEEAQYF.

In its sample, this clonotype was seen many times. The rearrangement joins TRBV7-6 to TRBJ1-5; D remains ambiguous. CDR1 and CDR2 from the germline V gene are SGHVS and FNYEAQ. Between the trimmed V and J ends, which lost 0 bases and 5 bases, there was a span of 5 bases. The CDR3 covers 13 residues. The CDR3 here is CASSLALDQPQHF. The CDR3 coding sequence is TGTGCCAGCAGCTTAGCGCTGGATCAGCCCCAGCATTTT.

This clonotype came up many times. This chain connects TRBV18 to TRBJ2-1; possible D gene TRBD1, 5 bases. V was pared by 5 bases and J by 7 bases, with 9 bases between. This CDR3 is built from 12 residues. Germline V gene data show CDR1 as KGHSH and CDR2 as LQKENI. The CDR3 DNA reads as TGTGCCAGCTCAGTTCAGGGAAATGAGCAGTTCTTC. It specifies CASSVQGNEQFF.

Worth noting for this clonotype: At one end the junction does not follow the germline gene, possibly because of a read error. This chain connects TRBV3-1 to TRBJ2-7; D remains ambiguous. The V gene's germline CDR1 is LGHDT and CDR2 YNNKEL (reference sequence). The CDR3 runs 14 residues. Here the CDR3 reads CASSFGQPGYELYF. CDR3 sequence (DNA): TGTGCCAGCAGTTTTGGGCAGCCAGGCTACGAGCTGTACTTC.

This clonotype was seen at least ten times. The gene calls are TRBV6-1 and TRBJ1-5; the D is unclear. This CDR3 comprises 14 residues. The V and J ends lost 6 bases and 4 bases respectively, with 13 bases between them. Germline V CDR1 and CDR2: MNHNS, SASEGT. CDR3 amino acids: CASSLMEENQPQHF. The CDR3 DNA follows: TGTGCCAGCAGCTTGATGGAGGAAAATCAGCCCCAGCATTTT.

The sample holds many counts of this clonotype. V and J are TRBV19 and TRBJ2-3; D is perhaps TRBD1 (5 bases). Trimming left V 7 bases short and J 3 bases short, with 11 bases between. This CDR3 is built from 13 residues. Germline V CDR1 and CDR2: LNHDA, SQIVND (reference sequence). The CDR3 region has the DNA TGTGCCAGTAACCTGGGGCTTACAGATACGCAGTATTTT. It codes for CASNLGLTDTQYF.

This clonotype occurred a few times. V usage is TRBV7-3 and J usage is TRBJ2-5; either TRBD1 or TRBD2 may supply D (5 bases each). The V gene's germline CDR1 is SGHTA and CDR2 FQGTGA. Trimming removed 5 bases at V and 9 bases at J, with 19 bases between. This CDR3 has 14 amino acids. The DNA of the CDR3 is TGTGCCAGCAGCCCCGCTGGGACCAAGAGCCCCCAGTACTTC. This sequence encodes CASSPAGTKSPQYF.

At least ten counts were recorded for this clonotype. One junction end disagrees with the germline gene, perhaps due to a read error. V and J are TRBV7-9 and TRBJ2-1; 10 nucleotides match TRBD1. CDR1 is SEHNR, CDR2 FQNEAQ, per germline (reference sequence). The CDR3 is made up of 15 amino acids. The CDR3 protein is CASSFPGQGYNEQFF. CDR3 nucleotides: TGCGCCAGCAGCTTTCCGGGACAGGGGTACAATGAGCAGTTCTTC.

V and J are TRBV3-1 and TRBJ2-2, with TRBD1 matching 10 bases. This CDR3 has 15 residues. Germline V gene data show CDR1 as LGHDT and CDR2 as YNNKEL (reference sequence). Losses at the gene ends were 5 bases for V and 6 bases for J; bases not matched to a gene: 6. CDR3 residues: CASSSPGTGAGELFF. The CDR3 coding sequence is TGTGCCAGCAGCAGTCCCGGGACAGGGGCCGGGGAGCTGTTTTTT.

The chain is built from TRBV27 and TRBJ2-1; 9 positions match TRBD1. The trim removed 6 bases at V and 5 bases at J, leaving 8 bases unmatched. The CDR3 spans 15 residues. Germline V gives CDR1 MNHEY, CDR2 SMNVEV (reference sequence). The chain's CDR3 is CASSSNRGRHNEQFF. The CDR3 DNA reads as TGTGCCAGCAGCTCGAACAGGGGGCGGCACAATGAGCAGTTCTTC.

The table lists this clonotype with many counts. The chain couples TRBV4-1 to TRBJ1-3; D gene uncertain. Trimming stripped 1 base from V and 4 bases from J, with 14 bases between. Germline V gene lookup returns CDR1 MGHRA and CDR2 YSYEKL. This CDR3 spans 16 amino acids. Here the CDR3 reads CASSQGGGSRGNTIYF. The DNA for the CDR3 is TGCGCCAGCAGCCAAGGAGGCGGGTCGCGAGGAAACACCATATATTTT.

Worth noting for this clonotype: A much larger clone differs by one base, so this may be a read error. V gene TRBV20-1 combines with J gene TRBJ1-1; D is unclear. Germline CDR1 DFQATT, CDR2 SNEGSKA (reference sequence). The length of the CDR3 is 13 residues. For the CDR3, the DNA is TGCGGTGCTCCTGTACGACCTCAAAGTGAAGCTTTCTTT. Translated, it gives CGAPVRPQSEAFF.

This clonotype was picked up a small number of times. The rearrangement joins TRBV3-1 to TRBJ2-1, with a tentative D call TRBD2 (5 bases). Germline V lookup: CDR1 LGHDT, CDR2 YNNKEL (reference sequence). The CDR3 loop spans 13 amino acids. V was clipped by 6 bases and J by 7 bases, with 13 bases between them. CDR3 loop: CASRLGSGNEQFF. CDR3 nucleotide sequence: TGTGCCAGCAGATTAGGGTCGGGAAATGAGCAGTTCTTC.

CDR3 residues: CSGETGTSTDTQYF. CDR3 nucleotide sequence: TGCAGCGGGGAAACCGGGACAAGCACAGATACGCAGTATTTT. This chain uses TRBV29-1 with TRBJ2-3, with a possible D match to TRBD1 (6 bases). The CDR3 is 14 amino acids. From germline, CDR1 is SQVTM and CDR2 ANQGSEA. Between the trimmed V and J ends, which lost 7 bases and 0 bases, there was a span of 14 bases.

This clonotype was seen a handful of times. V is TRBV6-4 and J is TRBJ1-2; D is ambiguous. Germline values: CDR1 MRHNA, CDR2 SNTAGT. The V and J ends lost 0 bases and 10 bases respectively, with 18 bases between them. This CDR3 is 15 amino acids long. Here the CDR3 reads CASSDSSRRPGVYTF. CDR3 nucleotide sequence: TGTGCCAGCAGTGACTCTTCCCGACGACCTGGGGTCTACACCTTC.

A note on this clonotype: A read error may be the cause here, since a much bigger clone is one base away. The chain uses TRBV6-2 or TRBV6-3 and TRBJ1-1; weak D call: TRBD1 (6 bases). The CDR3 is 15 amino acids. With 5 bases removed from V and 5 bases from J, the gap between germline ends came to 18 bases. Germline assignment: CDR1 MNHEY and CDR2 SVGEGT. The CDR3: CASSPIRGRKTEAFF. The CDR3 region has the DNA TGTGCCAGCAGTCCGATTCGGGGGCGGAAGACTGAAGCTTTCTTT.

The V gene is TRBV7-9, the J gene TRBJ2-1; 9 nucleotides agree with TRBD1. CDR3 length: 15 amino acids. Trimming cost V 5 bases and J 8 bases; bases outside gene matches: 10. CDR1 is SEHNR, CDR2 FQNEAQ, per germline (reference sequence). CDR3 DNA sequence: TGTGCCAGCAGCCCCCCGGGACAGGGTTCCTATGAGCAGTTCTTC. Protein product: CASSPPGQGSYEQFF.